The 10 T cell receptor beta chains below all came from one sample that was sequenced in a study of Tregs in tolerant kidney transplant recipients. Clones were sequenced by immunoSEQ multiplex PCR, and TCRdb holds only the in-frame ones, with some missing. The profile shows roughly 20,000 clones, about three fifths of them singletons. For these TCRs, the target antigens are not known. Sequencing was carried out using Tregs from blood cultured with allogeneic cells. These receptors all come from a human donor in good health.

J is TRBJ2-3 and V is TRBV7-6, with D tentatively TRBD2 (6 bases). V was shortened by 3 bases and J by 4 bases, with 11 bases between the two germline ends. CDR3 length: 14 amino acids. Germline lookup yields CDR1 SGHVS and CDR2 FNYEAQ. The DNA for the CDR3 is TGTGCCAGCAGCTTTGCACTAGCAGCAGATACGCAGTATTTT. This encodes CASSFALAADTQYF.

The chain combines TRBV15 with TRBJ1-5, with a weak D call TRBD1 (5 bases). This CDR3 is 16 amino acids long. Per the germline V gene, CDR1 is LNHNV and CDR2 is YYDKDF (reference sequence). V gave up 3 bases and J gave up 2 bases, with 14 bases separating them. The CDR3 protein is CATSRLSGIGNQPQHF. The CDR3 DNA follows: TGTGCCACCAGCAGGCTATCAGGGATTGGCAATCAGCCCCAGCATTTT.

The gene calls are TRBV19 and TRBJ2-3; 9 positions match TRBD2. Germline CDR1 LNHDA, CDR2 SQIVND (reference sequence). V lost 4 bases, J lost 5 bases, and 4 bases stayed unmatched. The CDR3 extends over 14 amino acids. CDR3 protein: CASSRGLAVDTQYF. The DNA of the CDR3 is TGTGCCAGTAGTAGGGGACTAGCAGTAGATACGCAGTATTTT.

This clone has only a few counts. The rearrangement uses TRBV6-1 and TRBJ1-5, with 7 bases fitting TRBD1. In germline, CDR1 is MNHNS, CDR2 SASEGT. CDR3 length: 12 residues. V lost 6 bases and J lost 4; bases outside the gene matches: 0. DNA of the CDR3: TGTGCCAGCAGACAGGGGAATCAGCCCCAGCATTTT. It encodes CASRQGNQPQHF.

This chain connects TRBV2 to TRBJ1-5; the D gene is possibly TRBD1 (5 bases). The CDR3 extends over 13 amino acids. Germline CDR1 is SNHLY and CDR2 is FYNNEI. V was shortened by 3 bases and J by 5 bases, with 8 bases between the two germline ends. Here the CDR3 DNA reads TGTGCCAGCAGTGAGGAGGGGTATCAGCCCCAGCATTTT. It codes for CASSEEGYQPQHF.

This chain uses TRBV7-8 with TRBJ2-5; D gene unclear. Germline lookup yields CDR1 SGHVS and CDR2 FQNEAQ. The CDR3 has 11 amino acids. Trimming shortened V by 1 base and J by 5 bases, and 2 bases separated the two germline ends. In DNA, the CDR3 is TGTGCCAGCAGCTTAGTTGAGACCCAGTACTTC. Translation: CASSLVETQYF.

The chain uses TRBV5-4 and TRBJ1-3; D is unresolved. Germline V lookup: CDR1 SGHNT, CDR2 YYREEE (reference sequence). The CDR3 loop spans 14 amino acids. With 2 bases removed from V and 4 bases from J, the gap between germline ends came to 10 bases. The CDR3 nucleotides read TGTGCCAGCAGCTTCGGATATCAAGGAAACACCATATATTTT. Protein sequence: CASSFGYQGNTIYF.

The chain combines TRBV25-1 with TRBJ2-5; tentatively, D is TRBD1 or TRBD2 (6 bases each). The germline V and J ends were trimmed by 8 bases and 1 base, with 17 bases remaining between them. Germline V gene sequence: CDR1 MGHDK, CDR2 SYGVNS. This CDR3 contains 15 residues. CDR3 in amino acids: CASERLGGPQETQYF. For the CDR3, the DNA is TGTGCCAGCGAAAGGCTCGGGGGCCCCCAAGAGACCCAGTACTTC.

The CDR3 sequence is CASSPPPRGGYTEAFF. CDR3 coding DNA: TGTGCCAGCAGCCCCCCTCCCCGGGGTGGGTACACTGAAGCTTTCTTT. The chain recombines TRBV7-9 with TRBJ1-1; no clear D. V lost 5 bases, J lost 3 bases, and 19 bases lay in between. From germline, CDR1 is SEHNR and CDR2 FQNEAQ (reference sequence). The CDR3 totals 16 residues. The full variable domain, in which reference TRBV7-9 and TRBJ1-1 provide the parts outside the CDR3, is DTGVSQNPRHKITKRGQNVTFRCDPISEHNRLYWYRQTLGQGPEFLTYFQNEAQLEKSRLLSDRFSAERPKGSFSTLEIQRTEQGDSAMYLCASSPPPRGGYTEAFFGQGTRLTVV.

This clone was seen only a few times. This sequence joins TRBV30 and TRBJ1-1; D gene uncertain. The CDR3 has 12 residues. Looked up from germline, CDR1 is GTSNPN and CDR2 is SVGIG (reference sequence). V dropped 0 bases and J dropped 8 bases, with 10 bases sitting between them. CDR3 amino acids: CAWSVTFPEAFF. DNA for the CDR3: TGTGCCTGGAGTGTAACTTTCCCGGAAGCTTTCTTT.